This passage covers 27 T cell receptor beta chains from one sample sequenced in a study of CD8 T cells in ankylosing spondylitis. Via MiXCR, TCRdb re-called the 5' RACE reads, giving one row per CDR3 protein. Among roughly 250,000 distinct CDR3 sequences listed, around 7.8% were seen once. The sequencing sample was made of blood, either unsorted or a sorted T cell fraction (not recorded which). These receptor sequences come from a male donor with ankylosing spondylitis or in good health (not recorded which).

This clonotype was counted at least ten times. The chain recombines TRBV20-1 with TRBJ2-3, with D tentatively TRBD2 (5 bases). CDR1 and CDR2 (germline): DFQATT, SNEGSKA (reference sequence). V was shortened by 1 base and J by 3 bases, with 14 bases between the two germline ends. The CDR3 consists of 15 residues. CDR3 DNA: TGCAGTGCTAGAGTTGTGGGAGCGGTGACAGATACGCAGTATTTT. Translating it yields CSARVVGAVTDTQYF.

Ten or more counts support this clonotype. The chain carries TRBV12-3 or TRBV12-4 and TRBJ1-2; D uncertain. The CDR3 is made up of 16 amino acids. V shed 6 bases and J shed 3 bases, with 20 bases lying between them. The CDR3 bases are TGTGCCAGCAGGACTTTAGGGTCTCAGGAAGACTATGGCTACACCTTC. This gives the protein CASRTLGSQEDYGYTF.

In regard to this clonotype: This may come from a read error, since a much larger clone is one base off. The chain uses TRBV5-4 and TRBJ1-3, with TRBD1 identical over 8 bases. The germline gives CDR1 SGHNT, CDR2 YYREEE (reference sequence). This CDR3 is 14 amino acids long. CDR3 coding DNA: TGTGCCAGCAGCTTCGGACAGGGAGGAAACACCACATATTTT. Protein product: CASSFGQGGNTTYF.

This clonotype has ten or more counts. The chain joins TRBV27 to TRBJ1-1, with a tentative D call TRBD1 (6 bases). The V gene's germline CDR1 is MNHEY and CDR2 SMNVEV (reference sequence). V gave up 5 bases and J gave up 6 bases, with 31 bases separating them. The CDR3 consists of 19 residues. The CDR3 DNA reads as TGTGCCAGCAGTCCCTTCGTCCTGGTCGGGGGGGCCCGTGACGCTGAAGCTTTCTTT. This gives the protein CASSPFVLVGGARDAEAFF.

There are many counts of this clonotype. The gene calls are TRBV30 and TRBJ2-5; no definite D call. The CDR3 contains 11 residues. Looked up from germline, CDR1 is GTSNPN and CDR2 is SVGIG (reference sequence). Between the trimmed V and J ends, which lost 3 bases and 7 bases, there was a span of 9 bases. The CDR3 loop is CAWSLLGTQYF. CDR3 bases: TGTGCCTGGAGCCTGCTGGGGACCCAGTACTTC.

This clonotype has more than one count but fewer than ten. Written as DNA, the CDR3 is TGCGCCAGCAGATTGACGGTACAGGGGAACACTGAAGCTTTCTTT. Amino acid sequence: CASRLTVQGNTEAFF. The J gene is TRBJ1-1, the V gene TRBV5-1; D possibly corresponds to TRBD1 (6 bases). The CDR3 length is 15 residues. The V gene lost 5 bases and the J gene lost 1 base, with 15 bases spanning the gap. CDR1 is SGHRS and CDR2 is YFSETQ in the germline V gene. Variable domain in full (rest from reference TRBV5-1 and TRBJ1-1): KAGVTQTPRYLIKTRGQQVTLSCSPISGHRSVSWYQQTPGQGLQFLFEYFSETQRNKGNFPGRFSGRQFSNSRSEMNVSTLELGDSALYLCASRLTVQGNTEAFFGQGTRLTVV.

In its sample, this clonotype was seen many times. The V call is TRBV4-2, the J call TRBJ2-7; 7 bases agree with TRBD1. This CDR3 has 15 amino acids. Trimming cost V 0 bases and J 2 bases; bases outside gene matches: 4. Germline lookup yields CDR1 LGHNA and CDR2 YNFKEQ. Here the CDR3 DNA reads TGTGCCAGCAGCCAAGATGGGACAGAGCCCTACGAGCAGTACTTC. Protein: CASSQDGTEPYEQYF.

This clonotype was observed a few times. The rearrangement uses TRBV29-1 and TRBJ1-1; no clear D gene. The germline V gene has CDR1 SQVTM and CDR2 ANQGSEA. The CDR3 is 16 amino acids. V was cut by 0 bases and J by 1 base, with 15 bases left in between. CDR3 coding DNA: TGCAGCGTTGAAGATCGCGTCCGAATGAAGAACACTGAAGCTTTCTTT. Protein: CSVEDRVRMKNTEAFF. The whole variable domain, filled in from reference TRBV29-1 and TRBJ1-1, reads SAVISQKPSRDICQRGTSLTIQCQVDSQVTMMFWYRQQPGQSLTLIATANQGSEATYESGFVIDKFPISRPNLTFSTLTVSNMSPEDSSIYLCSVEDRVRMKNTEAFFGQGTRLTVV.

This clonotype was found many times. The chain links TRBV7-2 to TRBJ2-3; unclear D gene. Germline lookup yields CDR1 SGHTA and CDR2 FQGNSA. The CDR3 extends over 14 amino acids. The V end lost 5 bases, the J end lost 1 base, and 10 bases lay between the germline ends. For the CDR3, the DNA is TGTGCCAGCAGCCCCCGATCCGGCACAGATACGCAGTATTTT. Amino acid sequence: CASSPRSGTDTQYF.

This clonotype was seen at least ten times. V and J are TRBV19 and TRBJ1-5; the D gene is possibly TRBD1 (5 bases). This CDR3 contains 15 residues. The germline V gene has CDR1 LNHDA and CDR2 SQIVND (reference sequence). V lost 3 bases and J 4 bases, leaving 13 bases between the germline ends. The CDR3, as DNA: TGTGCCAGTAGTATTAAGGCAGGGAGGAATCAGCCCCAGCATTTT. Its translation: CASSIKAGRNQPQHF.

This clonotype was counted many times. The chain links TRBV27 to TRBJ1-6, with D possibly TRBD1 on 6 matching bases. The germline V gene encodes CDR1 MNHEY and CDR2 SMNVEV (reference sequence). The CDR3 runs to 18 residues. V was cut by 6 bases and J by 0 bases, with 18 bases left in between. CDR3 in amino acids: CASRWILGGSSYNSPLHF. The CDR3 coding sequence is TGTGCCAGCAGGTGGATTCTAGGGGGAAGCTCCTATAATTCACCCCTCCACTTT.

This clonotype was seen ten or more times. The rearrangement links TRBV3-1 to TRBJ1-4; D ambiguous. Per germline, CDR1 LGHDT and CDR2 YNNKEL (reference sequence). V lost 1 base, J lost 0 bases, and 12 bases lay in between. This CDR3 spans 17 amino acids. The CDR3 loop is CASSQVPRVSTNEKLFF. In DNA, the CDR3 is TGTGCCAGCAGCCAAGTGCCTAGGGTCTCAACTAATGAAAAACTGTTTTTT.

The sample holds many counts of this clonotype. This chain links TRBV18 with TRBJ1-6; 12 positions match TRBD1. Germline V gene sequence: CDR1 KGHSH, CDR2 LQKENI. This CDR3 has 16 residues. V was pared by 3 bases and J by 7 bases, with 4 bases of the junction left unmatched. CDR3 bases: TGTGCCAGCTCACCGGCGGGACAGGGGGCGAATTCACCCCTCCACTTT. This codes for CASSPAGQGANSPLHF.

There are many counts of this clonotype. The chain has TRBV20-1 and TRBJ1-3; a weak D match, TRBD1 (5 bases). This CDR3 contains 16 residues. Trimming stripped 3 bases from V and 2 bases from J, with 17 bases between. Germline assignment: CDR1 DFQATT and CDR2 SNEGSKA (reference sequence). This CDR3 reads CSARDGHQGAGNTIYF. The CDR3, as DNA: TGCAGTGCTAGGGATGGACACCAGGGAGCTGGAAACACCATATATTTT.

This clonotype was observed many times. The chain recombines TRBV7-9 with TRBJ2-1; no clear D gene. Germline V gives CDR1 SEHNR, CDR2 FQNEAQ (reference sequence). The CDR3 sequence is 14 residues long. V lost 5 bases and J 0 bases, leaving 8 bases between the germline ends. The CDR3: CASSLSLSYNEQFF. The CDR3 DNA reads TGTGCCAGCAGCCTCAGTCTCTCCTACAATGAGCAGTTCTTC.

This clonotype was picked up a small number of times. The CDR3 loop is CASSPGERAGQPQHF. CDR3 bases: TGCGCCAGCAGCCCGGGGGAGAGGGCAGGTCAGCCCCAGCATTTT. The chain recombines TRBV5-1 with TRBJ1-5; D is perhaps TRBD1 (5 bases). The CDR3 loop spans 15 amino acids. Deletions cut 4 bases from V and 6 bases from J, with 17 bases between. Germline CDR1 reads SGHRS; CDR2 reads YFSETQ.

This clonotype has a count of ten or more. This chain links TRBV20-1 with TRBJ2-1; 15 bases are shared with TRBD2. J gave up 8 bases and V 0 bases, and 8 bases lay outside the gene matches. Germline CDR1 and CDR2: DFQATT and SNEGSKA (reference sequence). The length of the CDR3 is 17 residues. CDR3 sequence reads: CSARDPGLAGGLDEQFF. CDR3 coding DNA: TGCAGTGCTAGAGATCCCGGACTAGCGGGGGGGCTCGATGAGCAGTTCTTC.

Of note for this clonotype: The junction and the germline gene differ at one end; a read error may be behind it. The chain joins TRBV7-2 to TRBJ2-2, with D possibly being TRBD2 (6 bases). This CDR3 region has 14 residues. The germline CDR1 and CDR2 sequences are SGHTA and FQGNSA. CDR3 region: CASSKQAESGGLFF. CDR3 bases: TGTGCCAGCAGCAAGCAAGCGGAGTCCGGGGGGCTGTTTTTT.

The chain joins TRBV4-3 to TRBJ1-2; D call uncertain. The CDR3 is made up of 14 amino acids. CDR1 and CDR2 (germline): LGHNA, YSLEER. Trimming took off 0 bases at V and 3 bases at J, with 8 bases between the two ends. CDR3 sequence (DNA): TGCGCCAGCAGCCAAGATAAGTCAGACTATGGCTACACCTTC. Translation: CASSQDKSDYGYTF.

In its sample, this clonotype was seen a few times. The chain employs TRBV5-1 and TRBJ2-5, with D unresolved. The CDR3 runs to 13 residues. CDR1 and CDR2 (germline): SGHRS, YFSETQ. The V end lost 0 bases, the J end lost 4 bases, and 7 bases lay between the germline ends. Written as DNA, the CDR3 is TGCGCCAGCAGCTTGGCCCAGGCAGAGACCCAGTACTTC. This codes for CASSLAQAETQYF.

This CDR3 is CASSAGTAYGYTF. The CDR3, as DNA: TGTGCCAGCAGCGCCGGGACAGCATATGGCTACACCTTC. The chain uses TRBV5-5 and TRBJ1-2, with TRBD1 identical over 7 bases. The CDR3 contains 13 residues. Germline CDR1 is SGHKS and CDR2 is YYEKEE (reference sequence). With V trimmed by 4 bases and J by 5 bases, 5 bases remained unmatched. Filled out from reference TRBV5-5 and TRBJ1-2, the complete variable domain reads DAGVTQSPTHLIKTRGQQVTLRCSPISGHKSVSWYQQVLGQGPQFIFQYYEKEERGRGNFPDRFSARQFPNYSSELNVNALLLGDSALYLCASSAGTAYGYTFGSGTRLTVV.

Ten or more counts support this clonotype. The rearrangement links TRBV29-1 to TRBJ2-5, with D uncertain. The CDR3 has 13 amino acids. Germline V lookup: CDR1 SQVTM, CDR2 ANQGSEA. V shed 6 bases and J shed 0 bases, with 11 bases lying between them. CDR3 residues: CSVARRDQETQYF. Here the CDR3 DNA reads TGCAGCGTAGCCCGCAGAGACCAAGAGACCCAGTACTTC.

This CDR3 is CASSLKSEQYF. CDR3 DNA: TGTGCCAGCAGCTTAAAGAGCGAGCAGTACTTC. The chain couples TRBV7-9 to TRBJ2-7; D is uncertain. The V and J ends lost 2 bases and 6 bases respectively, with 5 bases between them. From germline, CDR1 is SEHNR and CDR2 FQNEAQ (reference sequence). The CDR3 is 11 amino acids.

Of note for this clonotype: It is likely a read error, because the conserved phenylalanine at the end of the CDR3 is missing. The V call is TRBV7-9, the J call TRBJ1-5; tentatively, D is TRBD1 (5 bases). The CDR3 is 13 residues long. V lost 1 base and J 5 bases, leaving 6 bases between the germline ends. Per the germline V gene, CDR1 is SEHNR and CDR2 is FQNEAQ (reference sequence). CDR3 protein: CASSLGGDQPQHL. Here the CDR3 DNA reads TGTGCCAGCAGCTTAGGGGGGGATCAGCCCCAGCATCTT.

This clonotype showed up many times. This rearrangement joins TRBV7-8 to TRBJ2-1, with 9 bases lining up with TRBD2. The CDR3 extends over 16 amino acids. V shed 0 bases, J shed 5 bases, and the junction held 5 bases outside the gene matches. Per the germline V gene, CDR1 is SGHVS and CDR2 is FQNEAQ. This CDR3 reads CASSLARTSAHNEQFF. For the CDR3, the DNA is TGTGCCAGCAGCTTAGCCCGGACTAGCGCGCACAATGAGCAGTTCTTC.

In its sample, this clonotype was seen many times. The chain recombines TRBV12-3 or TRBV12-4 with TRBJ1-2; D uncertain. The CDR3 loop spans 13 amino acids. V gave up 6 bases and J gave up 2 bases, with 10 bases separating them. The CDR3 nucleotides are TGTGCCAGCAGCAACCTGGGGAACTATGGCTACACCTTC. This sequence encodes CASSNLGNYGYTF.

This clonotype was counted only a few times. The rearrangement links TRBV10-3 to TRBJ2-3, with 14 bases fitting TRBD2. CDR3 length: 18 residues. J lost 6 bases, V lost 6 bases, and 14 bases had no gene match. Per germline, CDR1 ENHRY and CDR2 SYGVKD. CDR3 sequence: CAISGSRGLAGDGDTQYF. In nucleotides, the CDR3 is TGTGCCATCAGCGGCTCCAGGGGACTAGCGGGAGATGGGGATACGCAGTATTTT.